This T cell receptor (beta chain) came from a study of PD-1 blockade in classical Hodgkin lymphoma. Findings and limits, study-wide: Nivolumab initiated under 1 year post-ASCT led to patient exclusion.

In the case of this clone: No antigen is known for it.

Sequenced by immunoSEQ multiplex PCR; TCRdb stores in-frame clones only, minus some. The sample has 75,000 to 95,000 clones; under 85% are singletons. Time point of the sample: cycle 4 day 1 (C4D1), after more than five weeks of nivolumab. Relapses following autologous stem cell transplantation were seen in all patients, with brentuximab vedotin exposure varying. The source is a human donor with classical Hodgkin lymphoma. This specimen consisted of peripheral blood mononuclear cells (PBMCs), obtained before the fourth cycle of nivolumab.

The CDR3 nucleotides read TGTGCCAGCAGCCTCTCGCGGACTTTCACAGATACGCAGTATTTT. Encoded protein: CASSLSRTFTDTQYF. The rearrangement uses TRBV28 and TRBJ2-3; maybe TRBD2 (5 bases). Between the trimmed V and J ends, which lost 6 bases and 2 bases, there was a span of 15 bases. The CDR3 has 15 amino acids. Germline V lookup: CDR1 MDHEN, CDR2 SYDVKM.